This paragraph reports one TCR beta chain. Its antigen is still unknown. This sample is part of a study of long-term antiretroviral therapy in people with HIV. Study-level points and caveats: Blood dating 2004 to 2017 may reflect older ART regimens. Pre-ART clonal expansions dominated every time point's repertoire.

Trimming stripped 0 bases from V and 3 bases from J, with 6 bases between. Looked up from germline, CDR1 is MNHEY and CDR2 is SMNVEV (reference sequence). The CDR3 consists of 14 residues. Sequencing relied on immunoSEQ assay v3.0, run at survey level. Sequencing had a target that covered 40,000-50,000 T-cell genomes per sample. TCRdb keeps only in-frame clones here, not all; method: immunoSEQ multiplex PCR. The repertoire holds roughly 20,000 clones, with 79% as singletons. Treatment locations for all participants with HIV were in the United States. The receptor comes from a woman aged 40 to 50 with HIV. This rearrangement joins TRBV27 to TRBJ2-1, with D hard to call. The sequencing used unsorted PBMCs, collected 2.3 years after starting antiretroviral therapy. CDR3 coding DNA: TGTGCCAGCAGTTTATCGACTGGCTACAATGAGCAGTTCTTC. It codes for CASSLSTGYNEQFF.